This T cell receptor beta chain was documented in a study of control samples from healthy donors and cancer patients. Profiled with immunoSEQ multiplex PCR; TCRdb holds only in-frame clones, not every one. The repertoire holds about 160,000 clones, over 85% seen once, with under 8.5% in the top ten. Trimming pared 1 base from V and 12 bases from J, leaving 19 bases between. The CDR3 spans 15 residues. Per the germline V gene, CDR1 is SGHTA and CDR2 is FQGNSA. The receptor was derived from a woman between 40 and 50 years old in good health. The V call is TRBV7-2, the J call TRBJ2-4; possibly TRBD2 for D (6 bases). The source material was blood. The CDR3 is CASSLGARDHGGQYF. Here the CDR3 DNA reads TGTGCCAGCAGCTTAGGGGCTCGGGACCACGGGGGTCAGTACTTC.